This entry lists 3 T cell receptor beta chains sequenced from one sample in a study of OX40 agonist ivuxolimab in advanced cancers. The library was produced with the immunoSEQ multiplex PCR assay. This immuneACCESS table, as held by TCRdb, lists in-frame sequences with V and J called but not all clones. Of the missing ones, under half trace to an unresolved V gene in checked studies; the others have no known cause. The sample profile shows 80,000 to 130,000 clones; over 75% of them were found once. Of the sample, 0.31% falls within the top ten clones. This specimen consisted of CD4+ or CD8+ T cells sorted from blood, obtained in a trial of the OX40 agonist ivuxolimab. Receptors originate from an adult with an advanced solid tumor such as melanoma, head and neck, liver or kidney cancer.

This chain connects TRBV4-2 to TRBJ2-1; 10 positions agree with TRBD2. Germline V gives CDR1 LGHNA, CDR2 YNFKEQ. V was pared by 0 bases and J by 6 bases, with 8 bases of the junction left unmatched. The CDR3 consists of 17 residues. CDR3: CASSQEGRSSGGNEQFF. The CDR3 DNA reads as TGTGCCAGCAGCCAAGAAGGCCGGTCTAGCGGGGGCAATGAGCAGTTCTTC.

This chain connects TRBV19 to TRBJ2-2; 9 bases are shared with TRBD2. Per germline, CDR1 LNHDA and CDR2 SQIVND (reference sequence). The CDR3 sequence is 16 residues long. Trimming cost V 6 bases and J 4 bases; bases outside gene matches: 9. The CDR3 coding sequence is TGTGCCAGTAGCCCCCTCTTTAGCGGGAGCACCGGGGAGCTGTTTTTT. Amino acid sequence: CASSPLFSGSTGELFF.

The rearrangement links TRBV4-1 to TRBJ1-3; D possibly corresponds to TRBD1 (6 bases). The V gene's germline CDR1 is MGHRA and CDR2 YSYEKL. The germline V and J ends were trimmed by 2 bases and 3 bases, with 11 bases remaining between them. The CDR3 contains 15 residues. The CDR3 loop reads CASSQTTGFGNTIYF. DNA for the CDR3: TGCGCCAGCAGCCAAACGACAGGATTTGGAAACACCATATATTTT.